A single T cell receptor (beta chain) is shown here with its context. Its antigen has not been determined. Nothing much larger sits one base from this clone, and base qualities are not available. The data are from a study of OX40 agonist ivuxolimab in advanced cancers. About the investigation overall: Ivuxolimab, which targeted the costimulatory receptor OX40 (CD134), was an agonistic, fully human IgG2 monoclonal antibody. Intravenous ivuxolimab was administered to patients every 2 weeks at six dose levels: 0.01, 0.1, 0.3, 1.5, 3 and 10 mg/kg. Of the roughly 52 dose-escalation patients, hepatocellular carcinoma was present in around 19, melanoma in roughly 15, renal cell carcinoma in 9 and head and neck cancer in 9. In the dose-escalation cohort, around four fifths of patients were male, and the mean age was roughly 60 years, with a range of roughly 23 to 85. Patients were allowed to have had prior anti-PD-1, anti-PD-L1 or anti-CTLA-4 therapy, and around 40% of the dose-escalation patients had previously received checkpoint inhibitors. Partial responses were achieved by three dose-escalation patients, of whom one had hepatocellular carcinoma and two had cutaneous melanoma. The point of sequencing TCRbeta in the periphery was to test whether ivuxolimab changed TCR sequence diversity and drove clonal T-cell expansion. The paper covers the monotherapy dose-escalation part of the phase I ivuxolimab trial, which included N of about 56 patients.

Broader findings and caveats from the paper: In the 0.1-3.0 mg/kg groups, partial responders had among the lowest normalized peripheral clonal expansion, particularly in CD8+ T cells. Low levels of normalized T-cell clonal expansion were also seen in some patients who did not respond. On average, CD8+ T cells showed more expanded clones than CD4+ T cells after ivuxolimab. Clonal expansion of both CD4+ and CD8+ blood T cells was observed from baseline to week 6 at doses 0.1 to 3.0 mg/kg. Which antigens the clonally expanded peripheral T cells were specific for was not determined.

Taken from the germline V gene, the CDR1 and CDR2 loops are SGHRS and YFSETQ. V is shortened by 2 bases, J by 6 bases, and the region joining them spans 8 bases. Reading from cysteine to phenylalanine, the CDR3 counts 13 amino acids. Here the CDR3 DNA is all that survives: 39 bases in frame from base 1. Patients with autoimmune disease history or receiving systemic immunosuppression were excluded from the trial. Peripheral blood for TCR sequencing was collected from all dose cohorts at baseline, on cycle 4 day 1, and on cycle 7 day 1. Samples were obtained from an open-label, multicenter, first-in-human phase I dose-escalation trial of ivuxolimab. Adults with locally advanced or metastatic head and neck squamous cell, hepatocellular, melanoma or renal cell carcinoma were enrolled in the trial. Before TCR sequencing, CD4+ and CD8+ T cells were separately sorted from peripheral blood. To sequence the TCRbeta CDR3 region, genomic DNA was isolated from the sorted cells. The immunoSEQ Assay was used to sequence the TCRbeta CDR3 regions. TCRdb mirrors the immuneACCESS table, restricted to in-frame sequences. Some clones are absent from its copies; in checked studies, under half trace to an unresolved V gene, and the reason for the others is unknown. The sample profile shows approximately 82,000 clones; around four fifths of them were found once. Around 25% of the sample comes from the top ten.

Sequencing was performed on CD4+ or CD8+ T cells sorted from blood, taken in a trial of the OX40 agonist ivuxolimab. This receptor was taken from an adult with an advanced solid tumor such as melanoma, head and neck, liver or kidney cancer. The sequence joins TRBV5-1 to TRBJ2-2; the D gene lacks a confident call. The DNA sequence reads TGCGCCAGCAGCTTTTCGTTCCCCGGGGAGCTGTTTTTT. This encodes CASSFSFPGELFF. The full variable domain, completed from the reference TRBV5-1 and TRBJ2-2 proteins outside the CDR3, reads KAGVTQTPRYLIKTRGQQVTLSCSPISGHRSVSWYQQTPGQGLQFLFEYFSETQRNKGNFPGRFSGRQFSNSRSEMNVSTLELGDSALYLCASSFSFPGELFFGEGSRLTVL.